This T cell receptor (beta chain) was observed in a study of regulatory T cells in long-lasting Graves disease. At least ten counts were recorded for this clonotype. With iRepertoire HTBI primers and Arm-PCR of CDR3 regions, TCR beta libraries were built. TCRdb ran MiXCR on the multiplex PCR reads and lists one entry per CDR3 protein. The sample comprises 390,000 or so distinct CDR3 sequences, about 10% of which are singletons, and about 19% rests with the top ten. Time point indicated: newly diagnosed GD, antithyroid drugs for less than 3 months. Preparation of the TCR library used RNA extracted from PBMCs. Staff drew roughly 10 milliliters of peripheral blood into EDTA tubes. This sample also appeared in a second study, on T cells in Graves' hyperthyroidism and ophthalmopathy. From that paper: Graves' hyperthyroidism was deemed stable absent ophthalmopathy progression within 18 months. With the HTBI primer set, the TCR CDR3 went through a first round of RT-PCR.

The receptor comes from a woman under 30 with Graves disease. The specimen comprised peripheral blood mononuclear cells (PBMCs), sampled at new diagnosis, from a patient treated with antithyroid drugs.

CDR3 nucleotide sequence: TGTGCCAGCAGTTGGAAAGGGCCGGATGAAGCTTTCTTT. It translates to CASSWKGPDEAFF. This rearrangement joins TRBV12-3 or TRBV12-4 to TRBJ1-1; D gene uncertain. CDR3 size: 13 residues. V was shortened by 4 bases and J by 7 bases, with 13 bases between the two germline ends.